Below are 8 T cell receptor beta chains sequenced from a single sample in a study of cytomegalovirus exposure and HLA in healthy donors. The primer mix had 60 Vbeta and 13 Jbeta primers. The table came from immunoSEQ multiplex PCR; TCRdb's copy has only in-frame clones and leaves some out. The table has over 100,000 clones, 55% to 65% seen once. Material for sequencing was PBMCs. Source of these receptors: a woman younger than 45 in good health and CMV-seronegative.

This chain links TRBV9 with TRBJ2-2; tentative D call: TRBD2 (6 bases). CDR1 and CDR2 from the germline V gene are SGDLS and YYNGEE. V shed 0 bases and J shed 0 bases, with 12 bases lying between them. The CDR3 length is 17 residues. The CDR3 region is CASSVEPGGANTGELFF. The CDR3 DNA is TGTGCCAGCAGCGTAGAGCCCGGGGGAGCGAACACCGGGGAGCTGTTTTTT. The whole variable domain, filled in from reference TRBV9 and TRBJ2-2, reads DSGVTQTPKHLITATGQRVTLRCSPRSGDLSVYWYQQSLDQGLQFLIQYYNGEERAKGNILERFSAQQFPDLHSELNLSSLELGDSALYFCASSVEPGGANTGELFFGEGSRLTVL.

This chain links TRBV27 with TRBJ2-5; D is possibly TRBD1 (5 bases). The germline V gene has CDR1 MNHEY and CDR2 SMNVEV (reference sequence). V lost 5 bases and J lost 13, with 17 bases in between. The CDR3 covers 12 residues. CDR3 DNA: TGTGCCAGCAGTCCACCCGACAGTTCACGGTACTTC. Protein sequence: CASSPPDSSRYF.

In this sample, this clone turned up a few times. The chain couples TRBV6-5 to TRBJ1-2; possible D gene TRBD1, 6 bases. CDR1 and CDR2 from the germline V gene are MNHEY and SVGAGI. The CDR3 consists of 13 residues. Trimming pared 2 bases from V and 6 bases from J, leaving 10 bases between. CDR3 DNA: TGTGCCAGCAGTTACGTGGGGACACATGGCTACACCTTC. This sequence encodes CASSYVGTHGYTF.

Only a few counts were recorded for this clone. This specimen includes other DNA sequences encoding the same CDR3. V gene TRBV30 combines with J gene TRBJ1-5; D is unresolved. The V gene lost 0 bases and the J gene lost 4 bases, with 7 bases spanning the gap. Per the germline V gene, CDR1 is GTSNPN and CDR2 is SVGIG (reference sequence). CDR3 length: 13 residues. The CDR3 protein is CAWSVRANQPQHF. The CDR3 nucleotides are TGTGCCTGGAGTGTACGAGCAAATCAGCCCCAGCATTTT. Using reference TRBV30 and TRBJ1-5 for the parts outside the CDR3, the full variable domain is SQTIHQWPATLVQPVGSPLSLECTVEGTSNPNLYWYRQAAGRGLQLLFYSVGIGQISSEVPQNLSASRPQDRQFILSSKKLLLSDSGFYLCAWSVRANQPQHFGDGTRLSIL.

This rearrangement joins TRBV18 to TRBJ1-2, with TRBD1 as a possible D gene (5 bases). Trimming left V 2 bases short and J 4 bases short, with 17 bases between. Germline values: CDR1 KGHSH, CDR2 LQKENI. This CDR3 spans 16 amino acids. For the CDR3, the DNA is TGTGCCAGCTCACCAGGAAGTGGGGGGTTCAGCTATGGCTACACCTTC. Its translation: CASSPGSGGFSYGYTF.

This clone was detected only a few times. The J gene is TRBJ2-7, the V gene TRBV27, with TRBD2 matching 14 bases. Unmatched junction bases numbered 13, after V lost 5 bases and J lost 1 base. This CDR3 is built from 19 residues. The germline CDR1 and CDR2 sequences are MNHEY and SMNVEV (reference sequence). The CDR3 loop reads CASSPLRLAGGPESYEQYF. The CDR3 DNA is TGTGCCAGCAGTCCTCTACGACTAGCGGGAGGGCCGGAGTCCTACGAGCAGTACTTC.

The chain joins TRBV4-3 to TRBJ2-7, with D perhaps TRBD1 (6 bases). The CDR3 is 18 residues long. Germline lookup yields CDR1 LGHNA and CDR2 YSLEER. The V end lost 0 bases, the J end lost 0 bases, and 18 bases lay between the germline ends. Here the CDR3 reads CASSQDPSGPDSSYEQYF. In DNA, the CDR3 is TGCGCCAGCAGCCAAGATCCATCGGGGCCGGACAGCTCCTACGAGCAGTACTTC.

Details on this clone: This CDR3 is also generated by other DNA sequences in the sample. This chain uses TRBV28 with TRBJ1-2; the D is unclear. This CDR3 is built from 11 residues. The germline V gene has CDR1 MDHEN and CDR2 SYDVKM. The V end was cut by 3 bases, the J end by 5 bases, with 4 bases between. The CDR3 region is CASSLQYGYTF. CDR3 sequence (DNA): TGTGCCAGCAGTTTGCAGTATGGCTACACCTTC.